This T cell receptor (beta chain) was captured in a study of T-cell memory formation after mild COVID-19 (dated by TCRdb to about 2021). With regard to the full study: TCR sequence clusters from the two donors were found to be largely donor specific. The cohort was made up of two young adult volunteers, one female and one male, who were previously healthy. Longitudinal TCRalpha and TCRbeta repertoire sequencing tracked T-cell clones expanding and contracting after mild COVID-19 in a couple of donors. What the research found in general, with its limitations: The detection of some responding clones in pre-infection memory suggests that pre-existing cross-reactive memory T cells joined the SARS-CoV-2 response. Balanced CD4/CD8 phenotypes were observed for clones contracting from day 15 to 85, whereas a bias towards CD4+ was observed for a second wave of clones expanding from day 15 to 37. Contracting CD4+ clones turned up mainly in the CM and EM memory subsets, whereas EMRA was where CD8+ clones were enriched. Whether the second-wave clones peaking on day 37 were SARS-CoV-2 specific was not confirmed. The study included only a couple of mild cases, and larger cohorts that include severe cases with pre-infection samples were judged to be necessary.

Ficoll-Paque density gradient centrifugation was the method used to isolate PBMCs. Per the germline V gene, MDHEN is the CDR1 and SYDVKM is the CDR2. CDR3 length: 12 amino acids, cysteine to phenylalanine. CDR3 DNA only is kept here, 36 bases in frame from base 1. V drops 2 bases and J drops 1 base, leaving 2 bases in between. The run used an Illumina NovaSeq 6000. TCRalpha and TCRbeta cDNA libraries were built by 5'RACE with constant-segment primers, adding sample barcodes and unique molecular identifiers. Trizol reagent was used to extract RNA from every sample. Libraries were amplified in two PCR steps, with a second sample barcode and Illumina TruSeq adapters added in the second step. Libraries were sequenced on an Illumina NovaSeq with 2 x 150 bp paired-end reads. From the authors' description of their analysis: With migec v1.2.7, reads were demultiplexed and then collapsed into UMI-guided consensus sequences. Using mixcr v2.1.11, the UMI consensuses were aligned to TRA and TRB V and J templates and assembled into clonotypes. A clonotype was counted as expanded or contracted only if both edgeR and NoisET called the change significant, with noise models trained on biological replicates. For edgeR calls, the thresholds were a false discovery rate-adjusted p below 0.01 and a log2 fold-change of 1. PCA with hierarchical clustering of max-normalized trajectories of the 1000 most abundant clonotypes was used as exploratory dynamics analysis. The CD4 or CD8 phenotype of responding clones was assigned using the separately sequenced CD4+ and CD8+ repertoires. TCRdb ran its own pipeline on the public reads, namely fastp trimming at Q25 and MiXCR clone calling, and kept in-frame beta chains. Each entry is one CDR3 protein sequence, shown with its most common DNA and genes. TCRdb's processing, not the study's, gives the V and J calls here. The sample has fewer than 35,000 distinct CDR3 sequences on record, about 16% of them singletons. The ten most abundant clones make up 1.2% to 1.5% of the sample.

This clonotype came up many times. Its antigen specificity is not known. No clone much larger than this one lies a single base away; base qualities are absent. This sequence was found in an adult who had mild COVID-19 (a few samples of this study predate the infection). The sample titles of this study are shuffled in the database, so cell type and time point are left out. The specimen was PBMCs or a T cell subset sorted from them (not recorded which). The rearrangement joined TRBV28 to TRBJ2-5; the D gene cannot be resolved reliably. CDR3 region: CASSLTQETQYF. The nucleotide sequence reads as follows: TGTGCCAGCAGTTTAACCCAAGAGACCCAGTACTTC. Reference TRBV28 and TRBJ2-5 genes cover what lies past the CDR3, so the full variable domain is DVKVTQSSRYLVKRTGEKVFLECVQDMDHENMFWYRQDPGLGLRLIYFSYDVKMKEKGDIPEGYSVSREKKERFSLILESASTNQTSMYLCASSLTQETQYFGPGTRLLVL.